The sequence of this T cell receptor beta chain was determined in a study of cytomegalovirus exposure and HLA in healthy donors. Study context: Ancestry clustering placed around 80% of more than 350 genotyped donors in the Caucasian-associated cluster.

As for this clone: Its target is not known.

Study-wide findings and caveats: The authors confirmed in vitro that three CMV-associated chains were specific for CMV antigens.

The PCR made use of 60 Vbeta and 13 Jbeta primers. Sequenced by immunoSEQ multiplex PCR; TCRdb stores in-frame clones only, minus some. The sample includes some 120,000 clones, 77% of them seen just once. V was pared by 4 bases and J by 10 bases, with 9 bases of the junction left unmatched. Germline V lookup: CDR1 SGHRS, CDR2 YFSETQ. This CDR3 comprises 13 residues. The sample was PBMCs. The chain recombines TRBV5-1 with TRBJ1-2; 8 nucleotides align to TRBD1. This TCR was recovered from a man aged 18 to 35 in good health and CMV-seropositive. The DNA for the CDR3 is TGCGCCAGCAGCCCTGGACAGGGCGAGTACTACACCTTC. This translates into CASSPGQGEYYTF.